This passage covers 9 T cell receptor beta chains from one sample sequenced in a study of technical replicates of blood from several donors. Some clones are missing from TCRdb's copy, which holds only in-frame ones; the method was immunoSEQ multiplex PCR. The table includes tens of thousands of clones, 85% to 95% detected once. Sample: T cells isolated from PBMCs. These receptors all come from a human donor in good health.

The V and J genes are TRBV6-1 and TRBJ2-7; a possible D gene is TRBD1 (6 bases). The CDR3 runs to 13 residues. Looked up from germline, CDR1 is MNHNS and CDR2 is SASEGT. Trimming cost V 8 bases and J 2 bases, with 13 bases left between them. DNA for the CDR3: TGTGCCAGCTCCGGGACATCGCCCTACGAGCAGTACTTC. Protein sequence: CASSGTSPYEQYF.

This clone was seen only a few times. The chain joins TRBV5-1 to TRBJ2-4; D may be TRBD1 (5 bases). The CDR3 spans 15 residues. Trimming took 0 bases from V and 4 from J, leaving 11 bases between them. Germline CDR1 SGHRS, CDR2 YFSETQ. The CDR3 loop is CASSLVDGAKNIQYF. CDR3 DNA: TGCGCCAGCAGCTTGGTAGATGGGGCAAAAAACATTCAGTACTTC.

V and J are TRBV6-5 and TRBJ2-7; a possible D gene is TRBD2 (5 bases). Germline CDR1 is MNHEY and CDR2 is SVGAGI. The CDR3 extends over 14 amino acids. Trimming pared 6 bases from V and 0 bases from J, leaving 12 bases between. The DNA for the CDR3 is TGTGCCAGCAGAATCAGAGGGAACTCCTACGAGCAGTACTTC. This gives the protein CASRIRGNSYEQYF.

The chain combines TRBV9 with TRBJ1-4, with 9 nucleotides matching TRBD1. The V and J ends lost 2 bases and 7 bases, in that order; junction bases with no gene match: 0. Germline CDR1 is SGDLS and CDR2 is YYNGEE. This CDR3 comprises 13 residues. The CDR3 bases are TGTGCCAGCAGCGTGACAGGGGGTGAAAAACTGTTTTTT. It translates to CASSVTGGEKLFF.

V gene TRBV6-5 combines with J gene TRBJ1-2; TRBD1 aligns across 10 bases. The CDR3 totals 14 residues. The germline CDR1 and CDR2 sequences are MNHEY and SVGAGI. After removal of 7 bases from V and 3 bases from J, the junction contained 5 bases not matched to a gene. CDR3 sequence reads: CASKSGTGDYGYTF. The CDR3, as DNA: TGTGCCAGCAAATCCGGGACAGGGGACTATGGCTACACCTTC.

The genes are TRBV7-9 and TRBJ2-1; D is ambiguous. The CDR3 length is 13 residues. The germline gives CDR1 SEHNR, CDR2 FQNEAQ (reference sequence). The germline V and J ends were trimmed by 0 bases and 6 bases, with 6 bases remaining between them. DNA for the CDR3: TGTGCCAGCAGCTTAGCATGGGCCAATGAGCAGTTCTTC. This gives the protein CASSLAWANEQFF.

The J gene is TRBJ2-7, the V gene TRBV19; possible D gene TRBD1, 6 bases. The CDR3 consists of 14 residues. CDR1 LNHDA and CDR2 SQIVND come from the germline V gene (reference sequence). Trimming removed 6 bases at V and 4 bases at J, with 16 bases between. CDR3 amino acids: CASSLQGRGYEQYF. The CDR3 DNA is TGTGCCAGTAGCCTACAGGGTCGGGGATACGAGCAGTACTTC.

The chain joins TRBV5-6 to TRBJ1-2; the D is unclear. This CDR3 comprises 14 residues. V gave up 2 bases and J gave up 7 bases, with 15 bases separating them. The germline gives CDR1 SGHDT, CDR2 YYEEEE. This CDR3 reads CASSLAGYPTGYTF. As DNA, the CDR3 is TGTGCCAGCAGCTTAGCGGGCTACCCAACTGGCTACACCTTC. The full variable domain, completed using reference TRBV5-6 and TRBJ1-2, is DAGVTQSPTHLIKTRGQQVTLRCSPKSGHDTVSWYQQALGQGPQFIFQYYEEEERQRGNFPDRFSGHQFPNYSSELNVNALLLGDSALYLCASSLAGYPTGYTFGSGTRLTVV.

This chain connects TRBV27 to TRBJ2-7; unclear D gene. CDR1 and CDR2 from the germline V gene are MNHEY and SMNVEV (reference sequence). Trimming cost V 2 bases and J 4 bases, with 12 bases left between them. The CDR3 covers 14 residues. This chain's CDR3 is CASSLKTPIYEQYF. The CDR3 nucleotides are TGTGCCAGCAGTTTAAAGACTCCCATTTACGAGCAGTACTTC.